A selection of T cell receptor beta chains follows, all from one sample in a study of blood T cell repertoires in COVID-19. Produced via immunoSEQ multiplex PCR; TCRdb's table is partial and in-frame only. The repertoire consists of 200,000 to 250,000 clones, with over 75% occurring once and the leading ten covering approximately 9%. Sample: PBMCs or T cells enriched from blood (not recorded which). These receptors all come from a woman aged 45-65 years with acute COVID-19. The CDR3 runs from the conserved cysteine through the conserved F or W. The D gene is left open where the match is weak. Some rows mark clone size as missing; the rest say once, few, many or name a class of expanded clone.

clone size	V gene	J gene	D gene	CDR3 protein	CDR3 DNA
.	TRBV12-5	TRBJ2-5	TRBD2	CASGFGLGRQETQYF	TGTGCTAGTGGTTTCGGACTAGGCCGCCAAGAGACCCAGTACTTC
.	TRBV29-1	TRBJ1-4	.	CSAGGREKLFF	TGCAGCGCGGGGGGCAGGGAAAAACTGTTTTTT
.	TRBV3-1/TRBV3-2	TRBJ2-5	TRBD2	CASSQGGTSGGRKTQYF	TGTGCCAGCAGCCAAGGCGGAACTAGCGGGGGTAGGAAGACCCAGTACTTC
.	TRBV6-1	TRBJ2-7	.	CASSETSSYEQYF	TGTGCCAGCAGTGAAACATCCTCCTACGAGCAGTACTTC
once	TRBV19	TRBJ1-5	TRBD1	CASSIVGQGGLQPQHF	TGTGCCAGTAGTATCGTCGGACAGGGAGGGCTTCAGCCCCAGCATTTT
.	TRBV6-5	TRBJ2-2	TRBD1	CASARTGGTGELFF	TGTGCCAGCGCACGGACAGGGGGAACCGGGGAGCTGTTTTTT
.	TRBV25-1	TRBJ1-2	TRBD1	CASREGARGYTF	TGTGCCAGCAGGGAGGGGGCGCGTGGCTACACCTTC
.	TRBV19	TRBJ1-6	TRBD1	CASSMGDSNSPLHF	TGTGCCAGTAGTATGGGGGACAGCAATTCACCCCTCCACTTT
.	TRBV11-2	TRBJ2-3	TRBD2	CASSSATSGVADTQYF	TGTGCCAGCAGCTCCGCGACTAGCGGGGTAGCAGATACGCAGTATTTT
.	TRBV14	TRBJ2-5	.	CASSPETSVSEGQYF	TGTGCCAGCAGCCCGGAAACTTCGGTCTCCGAGGGTCAGTACTTC
.	TRBV30	TRBJ1-5	.	CAWSSGHANQPQHF	TGTGCCTGGAGTAGTGGACATGCGAATCAGCCCCAGCATTTT
.	TRBV14	TRBJ2-5	.	CASSPERVRLKTQYF	TGTGCCAGCAGCCCGGAACGGGTCCGATTGAAGACCCAGTACTTC
.	TRBV11-3	TRBJ1-1	.	CASSSRGGPTEAFF	TGTGCCAGCAGCTCTCGGGGAGGACCCACTGAAGCTTTCTTT
once	TRBV7-2	TRBJ1-1	.	CASRFQGDTEAFF	TGTGCCAGCAGGTTCCAAGGGGACACTGAAGCTTTCTTT
once	TRBV20-1	TRBJ1-2	.	CSASHTGGVDYGYTF	TGCAGTGCTAGTCATACAGGTGGGGTGGACTATGGCTACACCTTC
.	TRBV3-1/TRBV3-2	TRBJ1-3	.	CASSQDLISGNTIYF	TGTGCCAGCAGCCAAGATCTTATCTCTGGAAACACCATATATTTT
.	TRBV3-1/TRBV3-2	TRBJ1-5	.	CASSQSITQPQHF	TGTGCCAGCAGCCAATCTATCACTCAGCCCCAGCATTTT
.	TRBV10-3	TRBJ1-1	.	CAISESGGFNVNTEAFF	TGTGCCATCAGTGAGTCGGGGGGTTTTAATGTGAACACTGAAGCTTTCTTT
few	TRBV18	TRBJ1-5	TRBD1	CASSPRDRVVPGPQHF	TGTGCCAGCTCACCGAGGGACAGGGTTGTACCCGGGCCCCAGCATTTT
.	TRBV7-3	TRBJ2-7	.	CASSSLQLDETYEQYF	TGTGCCAGCAGCTCCTTACAGTTAGACGAGACCTACGAGCAGTACTTC
.	TRBV18	TRBJ1-5	TRBD1	CASSLFRDRSNQPQHF	TGTGCCAGCTCACTGTTCCGGGACAGGAGCAATCAGCCCCAGCATTTT
.	TRBV5-1	TRBJ2-5	TRBD2	CASSSGTSGEETQYF	TGCGCCAGCAGCTCCGGGACTAGCGGGGAAGAGACCCAGTACTTC
.	TRBV11-2	TRBJ1-2	.	CASSLVENYGYTF	TGTGCCAGCAGCTTAGTAGAAAACTATGGCTACACCTTC
.	TRBV6-1	TRBJ1-2	TRBD1	CASSERQGLNGYTF	TGTGCCAGCAGTGAAAGACAGGGGTTGAACGGCTACACCTTC
few	TRBV12-5	TRBJ1-1	.	CASGLDRAGAFF	TGTGCTAGTGGTTTGGACAGGGCGGGAGCTTTCTTT
.	TRBV9	TRBJ2-3	TRBD1	CASSVAAQIRDSTDTQYF	TGTGCCAGCAGCGTAGCAGCTCAAATCCGGGACAGTACAGATACGCAGTATTTT